This TCR beta chain was sequenced during a study of blood T cell repertoires in COVID-19. Turning to the study itself: Sites across the United States, Italy and Spain contributed samples from acute and convalescent COVID-19.

This CDR3 spans 14 amino acids. Germline-derived CDR1 and CDR2 are LNHDA and SQIVND (reference sequence). V lost 5 bases to trimming and J lost 0 bases, with 8 bases between them. Using immunoSEQ multiplex PCR, the repertoire was profiled, and TCRdb retains in-frame clones only, with some absent. The sample lists fewer than 250,000 clones, around 90% seen once, with 0.83% in the top ten. Patients in Seattle were enrolled during active infection, then followed longitudinally. What was sequenced was peripheral blood. The receptor was derived from a man younger than 45 with COVID-19, enrolled during active disease. The chain is built from TRBV19 and TRBJ2-1; D perhaps matches TRBD2 (5 bases). In DNA, the CDR3 is TGTGCCAGTAGTTCCGGACTCTCCTACAATGAGCAGTTCTTC. This codes for CASSSGLSYNEQFF.